The 18 T cell receptor beta chains below come from one sample, sequenced in a study of blood T cell repertoires in COVID-19. Using immunoSEQ multiplex PCR, the repertoire was profiled, and TCRdb retains in-frame clones only, with some absent. The table includes around 270,000 clones, 75% to 95% detected once. The specimen was peripheral blood. These receptors were collected from a young adult with COVID-19, enrolled during active disease.

The chain employs TRBV6-5 and TRBJ2-1, with a tentative D call TRBD1 (6 bases). Trimming left V 8 bases short and J 2 bases short, with 10 bases between. The CDR3 covers 13 residues. CDR1 is MNHEY and CDR2 is SVGAGI in the germline V gene. The CDR3 is CASQDRAYNEQFF. The CDR3 DNA sequence: TGTGCCAGCCAGGACAGAGCCTACAATGAGCAGTTCTTC.

This clone has more than one count but fewer than ten. This chain connects TRBV14 to TRBJ1-3; no clear D gene. The CDR3 contains 15 residues. Germline values: CDR1 SGHDN, CDR2 FVKESK. The V end was cut by 1 base, the J end by 0 bases, with 7 bases between. The CDR3 spells CASSQVALSGNTIYF. CDR3 nucleotide sequence: TGTGCCAGCAGCCAAGTAGCCCTCTCTGGAAACACCATATATTTT.

This clone was detected a few times. This chain joins TRBV10-3 and TRBJ1-5, with 7 bases matching TRBD1. The CDR3 extends over 14 amino acids. Unmatched junction bases numbered 2, after V lost 6 bases and J lost 0 bases. CDR1 ENHRY and CDR2 SYGVKD come from the germline V gene. The CDR3 spells CAISRDSSNQPQHF. In DNA, the CDR3 is TGTGCCATCAGCCGGGACAGTAGCAATCAGCCCCAGCATTTT.

The gene calls are TRBV6-5 and TRBJ1-1; D unresolved. Germline CDR1 reads MNHEY; CDR2 reads SVGAGI. The V and J ends lost 0 bases and 1 base respectively, with 12 bases between them. The CDR3 totals 16 residues. The CDR3 spells CASSYSPLAGNTEAFF. The CDR3 DNA is TGTGCCAGCAGTTACTCCCCCCTGGCAGGGAACACTGAAGCTTTCTTT.

In its sample, this clone was seen a few times. The chain has TRBV2 and TRBJ1-6; 7 positions agree with TRBD1. After removal of 8 bases from V and 6 bases from J, the junction contained 7 bases not matched to a gene. This CDR3 has 14 residues. The V gene's germline CDR1 is SNHLY and CDR2 FYNNEI. Here the CDR3 DNA reads TGTGCCAGCGCGAGGACAGGCTTTAATTCACCCCTCCACTTT. Translation: CASARTGFNSPLHF.

The chain couples TRBV7-6 to TRBJ2-2, with 12 bases that match TRBD2. The germline V gene encodes CDR1 SGHVS and CDR2 FNYEAQ. The V gene end was trimmed by 0 bases and the J gene end by 4 bases; junction bases not matched to a gene: 3. The CDR3 totals 17 residues. The CDR3 spells CASSLAGTSGLTGELFF. The CDR3, as DNA: TGTGCCAGCAGCTTAGCTGGGACTAGCGGGCTCACCGGGGAGCTGTTTTTT. Filled out from reference TRBV7-6 and TRBJ2-2, the complete variable domain reads GAGVSQSPRYKVTKRGQDVALRCDPISGHVSLYWYRQALGQGPEFLTYFNYEAQQDKSGLPNDRFSAERPEGSISTLTIQRTEQRDSAMYRCASSLAGTSGLTGELFFGEGSRLTVL.

The chain combines TRBV24-1 with TRBJ2-1, with 8 bases fitting TRBD2. Germline V gene lookup returns CDR1 KGHDR and CDR2 SFDVKD. The CDR3 totals 15 residues. Germline trimming cut 8 bases from V and 4 bases from J; bases unmatched to any gene: 9. Here the CDR3 DNA reads TGTGCCACCATTTCCTCAGGACTAGCTTACAATGAGCAGTTCTTC. Protein sequence: CATISSGLAYNEQFF.

The chain is built from TRBV20-1 and TRBJ2-2, with 8 bases aligning to TRBD2. V dropped 3 bases and J dropped 5; count of bases not matched to a gene: 5. Looked up from germline, CDR1 is DFQATT and CDR2 is SNEGSKA (reference sequence). CDR3 size: 14 residues. The CDR3 DNA reads as TGCAGTGCTAGTAGCGGGATAACGACCGGGGAGCTGTTTTTT. Its translation: CSASSGITTGELFF.

This clone was recorded only once. The chain carries TRBV6-5 and TRBJ1-5; maybe TRBD1 (5 bases). Germline assignment: CDR1 MNHEY and CDR2 SVGAGI. This CDR3 contains 13 residues. The V gene lost 4 bases and the J gene lost 5 bases, with 9 bases spanning the gap. This CDR3 reads CASSSGGDQPQHF. The DNA for the CDR3 is TGTGCCAGCAGTTCTGGAGGGGATCAGCCCCAGCATTTT.

The chain employs TRBV5-1 and TRBJ2-2; TRBD2 might be the D (5 bases). V lost 1 base, J lost 1 base, and 14 bases lay in between. Germline CDR1 reads SGHRS; CDR2 reads YFSETQ. The CDR3 consists of 17 residues. The CDR3 here is CASSLFYGIRNTGELFF. The CDR3 DNA is TGCGCCAGCAGCTTGTTTTACGGGATTAGGAACACCGGGGAGCTGTTTTTT.

This chain joins TRBV25-1 and TRBJ2-7; 8 positions match TRBD1. The CDR3 consists of 14 residues. Unmatched junction bases numbered 2, after V lost 3 bases and J lost 1 base. Germline-derived CDR1 and CDR2 are MGHDK and SYGVNS. CDR3 DNA: TGTGCCAGCAGTGAGGGGACAGGTTCCTACGAGCAGTACTTC. It specifies CASSEGTGSYEQYF.

V and J are TRBV11-2 and TRBJ1-1; possible D gene TRBD1, 6 bases. In germline, CDR1 is SGHAT, CDR2 FQNNGV. The CDR3 covers 15 residues. V lost 1 base and J lost 8, with 17 bases in between. CDR3 nucleotide sequence: TGTGCCAGCAGCTTAGTGGGGAGAGGGACAACCGAAGCTTTCTTT. Protein product: CASSLVGRGTTEAFF.

V and J are TRBV5-6 and TRBJ1-1, with a weak D call TRBD1 (6 bases). The CDR3 is 17 residues long. The germline CDR1 and CDR2 sequences are SGHDT and YYEEEE. V dropped 0 bases and J dropped 1 base, with 16 bases sitting between them. The CDR3 is CASSLVRVGRGNTEAFF. The CDR3 DNA reads as TGTGCCAGCAGCTTGGTGAGGGTGGGCAGGGGGAACACTGAAGCTTTCTTT. Full variable domain (rest looked up from reference TRBV5-6 and TRBJ1-1): DAGVTQSPTHLIKTRGQQVTLRCSPKSGHDTVSWYQQALGQGPQFIFQYYEEEERQRGNFPDRFSGHQFPNYSSELNVNALLLGDSALYLCASSLVRVGRGNTEAFFGQGTRLTVV.

The V gene is TRBV4-3, the J gene TRBJ2-5; D is perhaps TRBD2 (5 bases). V was cut by 4 bases and J by 5 bases, with 17 bases left in between. The germline CDR1 and CDR2 sequences are LGHNA and YSLEER. There are 15 residues in the CDR3. The chain's CDR3 is CASSRRPVAEETQYF. In nucleotides, the CDR3 is TGCGCCAGCAGCCGGAGGCCCGTGGCTGAGGAGACCCAGTACTTC.

The chain recombines TRBV5-1 with TRBJ2-7; TRBD2 matches 14 bases. V trimming: 0 bases; J trimming: 1 base; junction bases outside the gene matches: 9. The CDR3 contains 19 residues. Germline V gives CDR1 SGHRS, CDR2 YFSETQ. The CDR3 protein is CASSLGGTSGSIGSYEQYF. In DNA, the CDR3 is TGCGCCAGCAGCTTGGGAGGGACTAGCGGGAGCATAGGTTCCTACGAGCAGTACTTC.

This chain connects TRBV7-3 to TRBJ1-1; TRBD1 matches 7 bases. CDR1 is SGHTA and CDR2 is FQGTGA in the germline V gene. The CDR3 is 15 amino acids. After removal of 6 bases from V and 4 bases from J, the junction contained 11 bases not matched to a gene. The CDR3 is CASSPQAGGSTEAFF. CDR3 sequence (DNA): TGTGCCAGCAGTCCCCAGGCAGGGGGGAGCACTGAAGCTTTCTTT.

The chain joins TRBV2 to TRBJ1-1, with a possible D match to TRBD1 (6 bases). The V end lost 3 bases, the J end lost 1 base, and 12 bases lay between the germline ends. Germline V lookup: CDR1 SNHLY, CDR2 FYNNEI. The CDR3 has 15 amino acids. The CDR3 region has the DNA TGTGCCAGCAGTGAGTGGGGGCAGGAGAACACTGAAGCTTTCTTT. It codes for CASSEWGQENTEAFF.

This sequence joins TRBV4-2 and TRBJ2-7, with 8 bases identical to TRBD2. The germline V gene has CDR1 LGHNA and CDR2 YNFKEQ. Trimming cost V 0 bases and J 1 base; bases outside gene matches: 8. The CDR3 loop spans 17 amino acids. CDR3: CASSQEVGTSLSYEQYF. Here the CDR3 DNA reads TGTGCCAGCAGCCAAGAGGTCGGGACTAGTCTGTCCTACGAGCAGTACTTC.